This T cell receptor (beta chain) was recovered during a study of siplizumab effects on memory and regulatory T cells. The table came from immunoSEQ multiplex PCR; TCRdb's copy has only in-frame clones and leaves some out. Of under 70,000 clones listed, approximately 79% are singletons. Overall study results and limits: No more than a minor fraction of alloreactive clones could be traced back to unstimulated subsets. Siplizumab significantly lowered the alloreactive sequences that could be traced to unstimulated CD4+ memory cells. Most proliferating CD4+ or CD8+ clones, roughly 80-97%, had no naive or memory assignment. Proliferating siplizumab-cultured Tregs lacked confirmed suppressive function.

Trimming stripped 0 bases from V and 6 bases from J, with 12 bases between. The CDR3 has 14 residues. CDR1 SGHRS and CDR2 YFSETQ come from the germline V gene. Concerning this clone itself: Antigen unknown.

Sequenced input: memory CD4+ T cells sorted from blood. The rearrangement uses TRBV5-1 and TRBJ1-2; D gene uncertain. The TCR sequence derives from a human donor in good health. The CDR3 sequence is CASSLALVSDGYTF. In DNA, the CDR3 is TGCGCCAGCAGCTTGGCCCTGGTGTCCGATGGCTACACCTTC.